The 4 T cell receptor beta chains presented below share a single source sample, sequenced in a study of blood T cell repertoires in COVID-19. The protocol was immunoSEQ multiplex PCR, while the TCRdb copy is restricted to in-frame clones and leaves out a portion. The table lists about 170,000 clones, over 75% of them singletons. Sequencing was done on a sample of peripheral blood. The receptors originated from a man aged 60-69 years who had recovered from COVID-19.

J is TRBJ1-4 and V is TRBV30; the D gene is possibly TRBD1 (5 bases). Germline values: CDR1 GTSNPN, CDR2 SVGIG (reference sequence). This CDR3 comprises 12 residues. Trimming removed 0 bases at V and 7 bases at J, with 6 bases between. CDR3 bases: TGTGCCTGGAGTGTCGGGGGTGAAAAACTGTTTTTT. Residues: CAWSVGGEKLFF.

V usage is TRBV6-5 and J usage is TRBJ1-2, with 11 bases aligning to TRBD1. The trim removed 6 bases at V and 7 bases at J, leaving 10 bases unmatched. This CDR3 is 15 amino acids long. CDR1 is MNHEY and CDR2 is SVGAGI in the germline V gene. The CDR3 loop is CASRPESGTGGGYTF. The CDR3 DNA is TGTGCCAGCAGACCCGAGTCCGGGACAGGGGGTGGCTACACCTTC.

This chain links TRBV7-8 with TRBJ1-5; D remains ambiguous. The germline gives CDR1 SGHVS, CDR2 FQNEAQ. Trimming shortened V by 6 bases and J by 0 bases, and 15 bases separated the two germline ends. The CDR3 totals 16 residues. Here the CDR3 reads CASRSEAGTSNQPQHF. CDR3 DNA sequence: TGTGCCAGCAGGTCAGAGGCCGGTACTAGCAATCAGCCCCAGCATTTT.

This clone has only one observation. J is TRBJ1-6 and V is TRBV2; D may be TRBD1 (5 bases). V lost 1 base and J lost 8, with 12 bases in between. The CDR3 totals 15 residues. The germline V gene encodes CDR1 SNHLY and CDR2 FYNNEI. The chain's CDR3 is CASSEGRGRHSPLHF. The CDR3 coding sequence is TGTGCCAGCAGTGAAGGGCGGGGACGTCATTCACCCCTCCACTTT.